These T cell receptor beta chains were read from a single sample in a study of Ad26.COV2.S vaccination and SARS-CoV-2 variants. Profiled with immunoSEQ multiplex PCR; TCRdb holds only in-frame clones, not every one. The data hold about 350,000 clones, with more than 75% observed a single time. The sequencing used peripheral blood, collected in a trial of Ad26.COV2.S vaccine versus placebo. These receptors were collected from a person aged 18-65 years who received the Ad26.COV2.S COVID-19 vaccine or a placebo. Both conserved end residues are part of each CDR3.

J gene	V gene	CDR3 protein
TRBJ2-7	TRBV5-4	CASSGTSGLGYSYEQYF
TRBJ2-7	TRBV27	CASSTGTGGYEQYF
TRBJ1-1	TRBV28	CASSGGLYGTEAFF
TRBJ1-2	TRBV28	CASSSTGALDLHNYGYTF
TRBJ2-7	TRBV15	CATSRDYSGRKIYEQYF
TRBJ1-5	TRBV28	CASSSRDRAMQPQHF
TRBJ1-5	TRBV3-1/TRBV3-2	CASSQEQARQPQHF
TRBJ1-5	TRBV7-9	CASSLVGDTNQPQHF
TRBJ2-5	TRBV5-1	CASSFSGFQETQYF
TRBJ2-1	TRBV11-2	CASSLEANEQFF